This T cell receptor (beta chain) was obtained from a study of beta chain features in type 1 diabetes. The investigators reverse transcribed all of the isolated RNA, so they sequenced expressed TCRB transcripts. Sequencing used immunoSEQ multiplex PCR; TCRdb keeps in-frame clones, though not all of them. The profile shows nearly 700,000 clones, over 10% of them singletons. CDR1 is MNHNY and CDR2 is SVGAGI in the germline V gene (reference sequence). This CDR3 region has 13 residues. Trimming pared 5 bases from V and 10 bases from J, leaving 16 bases between. The study, taken as a whole, reports: Among all four CD4+ subsets, Type 1 diabetes patients had TCRB CDR3s that were moderately but significantly shorter.

This clone has only a few counts. The target antigen is unknown. The origin of this receptor is a man aged 18 to 30 with type 1 diabetes. The sample comprised naive CD4+ T cells from blood. The chain links TRBV6-6 to TRBJ2-3; D is perhaps TRBD2 (6 bases). CDR3 sequence: CASSGGTDMPQYF. The CDR3 coding sequence is TGTGCCAGCAGTGGAGGGACCGATATGCCGCAGTATTTT.